This passage covers 26 T cell receptor beta chains from one sample sequenced in a study of early T cells in non-severe SARS-CoV-2 infection. Via MiXCR, TCRdb re-called the 5' RACE reads, giving one row per CDR3 protein. The profile shows about 26,000 distinct CDR3 sequences, about 5.1% of them singletons. The sample taken for sequencing was whole blood. The receptor set was obtained from an adult who was a healthcare worker with PCR-confirmed SARS-CoV-2 infection or an uninfected control (not recorded which).

This clonotype was seen repeatedly, ten times or more. This chain connects TRBV7-8 to TRBJ1-5; the D gene is possibly TRBD1 (6 bases). Germline CDR1 and CDR2: SGHVS and FQNEAQ. V shed 5 bases and J shed 4 bases, with 15 bases lying between them. This CDR3 spans 15 amino acids. The CDR3 is CASSPEGGVNQPQHF. The CDR3 nucleotides read TGTGCCAGCAGCCCCGAAGGGGGTGTAAATCAGCCCCAGCATTTT.

This clonotype was seen at least ten times. V gene TRBV5-1 combines with J gene TRBJ2-1; D not resolved. Germline V gene lookup returns CDR1 SGHRS and CDR2 YFSETQ. The CDR3 length is 14 residues. The ends were cut back, 0 bases at V and 3 bases at J, with 7 bases in the middle. The CDR3 sequence: CASSLEGSYNEQFF. CDR3 in DNA: TGCGCCAGCAGCTTGGAGGGCAGCTACAATGAGCAGTTCTTC.

This clonotype has ten or more counts. This sequence joins TRBV5-1 and TRBJ1-2; tentatively, D is TRBD1 (5 bases). The germline V and J ends were trimmed by 2 bases and 8 bases, with 13 bases remaining between them. The CDR3 length is 13 residues. The germline V gene has CDR1 SGHRS and CDR2 YFSETQ. The CDR3 nucleotides read TGCGCCAGCAGCTTCCCTGACAGACCAGGCTACACCTTC. Its translation is CASSFPDRPGYTF.

This clonotype was recorded a few times. The rearrangement uses TRBV25-1 and TRBJ1-4, with 8 bases identical to TRBD1. The V gene end was trimmed by 7 bases and the J gene end by 7 bases; junction bases not matched to a gene: 11. This CDR3 spans 15 amino acids. Germline V lookup: CDR1 MGHDK, CDR2 SYGVNS. CDR3 in amino acids: CASNPDRDETEKLFF. DNA of the CDR3: TGTGCCAGCAATCCGGACAGGGACGAGACTGAAAAACTGTTTTTT.

This clonotype appeared many times. The CDR3 here is CASSFGTGFTEAFF. Here the CDR3 DNA reads TGCGCCAGCAGCTTCGGGACAGGGTTCACTGAAGCTTTCTTT. The genes are TRBV5-1 and TRBJ1-1; 9 bases match TRBD1. The V segment lost 2 bases and the J segment 4 bases; nucleotides outside the gene matches: 3. In germline, CDR1 is SGHRS, CDR2 YFSETQ. The CDR3 has 14 amino acids. Supplemented by reference TRBV5-1 and TRBJ1-1, the full variable domain reads KAGVTQTPRYLIKTRGQQVTLSCSPISGHRSVSWYQQTPGQGLQFLFEYFSETQRNKGNFPGRFSGRQFSNSRSEMNVSTLELGDSALYLCASSFGTGFTEAFFGQGTRLTVV.

The rearrangement uses TRBV7-6 and TRBJ2-7, with no clear D. The CDR3 contains 15 residues. V was cut by 1 base and J by 2 bases, with 12 bases left in between. The germline CDR1 and CDR2 sequences are SGHVS and FNYEAQ. The CDR3 sequence is CASSLGPLGPYEQYF. The CDR3 nucleotides read TGTGCCAGCAGCTTAGGCCCACTGGGCCCCTACGAGCAGTACTTC.

This clonotype was seen repeatedly, ten times or more. The rearrangement joins TRBV6-2 or TRBV6-3 to TRBJ2-3, with no clear D. Germline lookup yields CDR1 MNHEY and CDR2 SVGEGT. Trimming left V 0 bases short and J 1 base short, with 5 bases between. The CDR3 runs to 14 residues. CDR3 DNA sequence: TGTGCCAGCAGTTACTCGACCGGCACAGATACGCAGTATTTT. This encodes CASSYSTGTDTQYF.

This clonotype was counted many times. J is TRBJ1-1 and V is TRBV29-1; 7 bases align to TRBD1. Trimming cost V 6 bases and J 1 base; bases outside gene matches: 5. Germline V gives CDR1 SQVTM, CDR2 ANQGSEA. The CDR3 is 13 amino acids. CDR3 in DNA: TGCAGCGTGGCGAGACAGGGGAACACTGAAGCTTTCTTT. Amino acid sequence: CSVARQGNTEAFF. Looking up the rest from reference TRBV29-1 and TRBJ1-1 gives the full variable domain: SAVISQKPSRDICQRGTSLTIQCQVDSQVTMMFWYRQQPGQSLTLIATANQGSEATYESGFVIDKFPISRPNLTFSTLTVSNMSPEDSSIYLCSVARQGNTEAFFGQGTRLTVV.

This clonotype was recorded at least ten times. CDR3 loop: CASSLEQGSYTEAFF. The DNA for the CDR3 is TGTGCCAGCAGCTTAGAACAGGGGTCGTATACTGAAGCTTTCTTT. The gene calls are TRBV7-2 and TRBJ1-1; TRBD1 agrees at 7 bases. This CDR3 is built from 15 residues. The trim removed 1 base at V and 5 bases at J, leaving 7 bases unmatched. The germline V gene has CDR1 SGHTA and CDR2 FQGNSA.

This clonotype was picked up many times. V is TRBV12-3 or TRBV12-4 and J is TRBJ2-1, with 7 bases that match TRBD1. Trimming cost V 0 bases and J 9 bases; bases outside gene matches: 8. The CDR3 runs 15 residues. CDR3 amino acids: CASSLADRVGGEQFF. The CDR3, as DNA: TGTGCCAGCAGTTTAGCTGACAGGGTAGGAGGTGAGCAGTTCTTC.

There are many counts of this clonotype. This chain links TRBV27 with TRBJ2-7, with D perhaps TRBD1 or TRBD2 (5 bases each). Trimming removed 8 bases at V and 6 bases at J, with 20 bases between. This CDR3 comprises 14 residues. Germline V gene lookup returns CDR1 MNHEY and CDR2 SMNVEV (reference sequence). This CDR3 reads CASSVRREGAEQYF. CDR3 sequence (DNA): TGTGCCAGCTCTGTCCGACGGGAAGGGGCCGAGCAGTACTTC.

This clonotype was seen at least ten times. This chain uses TRBV20-1 with TRBJ1-1, with D unclear. Between the trimmed V and J ends, which lost 1 base and 0 bases, there was a span of 15 bases. Germline CDR1 is DFQATT and CDR2 is SNEGSKA (reference sequence). The CDR3 has 16 residues. The CDR3 nucleotides are TGCAGTGCTAGAGTCCTTTTGGCCTCCATGAACACTGAAGCTTTCTTT. Its protein is CSARVLLASMNTEAFF.

There are many counts of this clonotype. The V and J genes are TRBV12-3 or TRBV12-4 and TRBJ1-3; D is ambiguous. V was pared by 4 bases and J by 0 bases, with 10 bases between. The CDR3 consists of 15 residues. CDR3 amino acids: CASSYRLSSGNTIYF. The CDR3 region has the DNA TGTGCCAGCAGTTACCGTCTATCCTCTGGAAACACCATATATTTT.

This clonotype ranks as medium-sized. The chain recombines TRBV5-4 with TRBJ1-6; D not certain. The CDR3 sequence is 15 residues long. The germline V and J ends were trimmed by 0 bases and 7 bases, with 11 bases remaining between them. The germline V gene encodes CDR1 SGHNT and CDR2 YYREEE (reference sequence). CDR3 sequence: CASSLGAGENSPLHF. The CDR3 DNA reads as TGTGCCAGCAGCTTGGGTGCAGGAGAGAATTCACCCCTCCACTTT.

This clonotype was seen ten or more times. DNA of the CDR3: TGTGCCAGCACCCCAGGGGGGAAGGTCGGTGAGCAGTTCTTC. It specifies CASTPGGKVGEQFF. This rearrangement joins TRBV11-2 to TRBJ2-1; a weak D match, TRBD1 (7 bases). The CDR3 has 14 residues. Trimming cost V 7 bases and J 9 bases, with 19 bases left between them. Germline CDR1 SGHAT, CDR2 FQNNGV.

V usage is TRBV30 and J usage is TRBJ2-7, with 8 positions matching TRBD1. The CDR3 totals 13 residues. V lost 2 bases, J lost 3 bases, and 3 bases stayed unmatched. CDR1 and CDR2 from the germline V gene are GTSNPN and SVGIG (reference sequence). CDR3 region: CAWSLTGGYEQYF. In DNA, the CDR3 is TGTGCCTGGAGTCTCACAGGGGGCTACGAGCAGTACTTC.

This clonotype was picked up many times. The chain combines TRBV7-6 with TRBJ1-3, with D tentatively TRBD1 (5 bases). Per germline, CDR1 SGHVS and CDR2 FNYEAQ. Trimming shortened V by 5 bases and J by 0 bases, and 20 bases separated the two germline ends. This CDR3 comprises 18 residues. The CDR3 reads CASSGDWGRDHSGNTIYF. In DNA form, the CDR3 reads TGTGCCAGCAGCGGCGATTGGGGTAGGGACCACTCTGGAAACACCATATATTTT.

By its share, this clonotype is medium-sized. The chain joins TRBV20-1 to TRBJ1-1, with D possibly matching TRBD1 (6 bases). CDR3 length: 14 amino acids. CDR1 and CDR2 from the germline V gene are DFQATT and SNEGSKA (reference sequence). Trimming shortened V by 0 bases and J by 10 bases, and 18 bases separated the two germline ends. CDR3 in DNA: TGCAGTGCTAGAGACCCGGGGGGGGGCCATTCAGCTTTCTTT. This translates into CSARDPGGGHSAFF.

This clonotype has a handful of counts. The chain recombines TRBV9 with TRBJ1-4; no clear D gene. Germline assignment: CDR1 SGDLS and CDR2 YYNGEE. The CDR3 is 13 amino acids. The ends were cut back, 1 base at V and 8 bases at J, with 9 bases in the middle. The DNA of the CDR3 is TGTGCCAGCAGCGTAAATCCGGGGGAAAAACTGTTTTTT. This translates into CASSVNPGEKLFF.

This clonotype was picked up many times. One junction end does not reproduce the germline sequence, and a read error may be involved. CDR3 sequence reads: CASSEGVGRVPYNEQFF. The CDR3 nucleotides read TGTGCCAGCAGCGAAGGGGTGGGCAGAGTGCCCTACAATGAGCAGTTCTTC. This chain connects TRBV6-1 to TRBJ2-1, with a tentative D call TRBD1 (5 bases). This CDR3 comprises 17 residues. Germline V gene lookup returns CDR1 MNHNS and CDR2 SASEGT.

This clonotype was counted many times. The chain carries TRBV29-1 and TRBJ1-2, with D possibly being TRBD1 (5 bases). CDR3 length equals 9 residues. Germline CDR1 and CDR2: SQVTM and ANQGSEA. V was shortened by 7 bases and J by 8 bases, with 8 bases between the two germline ends. CDR3 coding DNA: TGCAGCGCGGGGGAGGGCTACACCTTC. This translates into CSAGEGYTF. The full variable domain, in which reference TRBV29-1 and TRBJ1-2 provide the parts outside the CDR3, is SAVISQKPSRDICQRGTSLTIQCQVDSQVTMMFWYRQQPGQSLTLIATANQGSEATYESGFVIDKFPISRPNLTFSTLTVSNMSPEDSSIYLCSAGEGYTFGSGTRLTVV.

This clonotype was seen at least ten times. The chain's CDR3 is CASSPIRQEIGSSGSYEQYF. DNA of the CDR3: TGTGCCAGCAGTCCGATACGACAGGAGATTGGGTCGTCGGGCTCCTACGAGCAGTACTTC. The rearrangement links TRBV12-3 or TRBV12-4 to TRBJ2-7; D possibly corresponds to TRBD1 (6 bases). The CDR3 is 20 residues long. V lost 5 bases, J lost 0 bases, and 29 bases lay in between.

This chain joins TRBV27 and TRBJ2-7; TRBD1 aligns across 7 bases. Trimming at V came to 5 bases and at J to 5 bases, leaving 9 bases not matched to a gene. The CDR3 spans 14 residues. Germline V gene sequence: CDR1 MNHEY, CDR2 SMNVEV (reference sequence). The CDR3 DNA follows: TGTGCCAGCAGTACAACAGGGGTAACTCACGAGCAGTACTTC. Residues: CASSTTGVTHEQYF.

This clonotype was recorded at least ten times. This chain uses TRBV5-4 with TRBJ2-7, with D perhaps TRBD1 (5 bases). The CDR3 runs 16 residues. Trimming cost V 6 bases and J 0 bases, with 19 bases left between them. Per germline, CDR1 SGHNT and CDR2 YYREEE (reference sequence). The CDR3 region has the DNA TGTGCCAGCAACAACCAGGGCCAGGTATTCTCCTACGAGCAGTACTTC. Its protein is CASNNQGQVFSYEQYF.

This clonotype was counted between two and nine times. The gene calls are TRBV7-9 and TRBJ2-1; D is undetermined. CDR3 length equals 12 residues. Germline V gene data show CDR1 as SEHNR and CDR2 as FQNEAQ (reference sequence). Trimming removed 8 bases from V and 2 bases from J, with 7 bases in between. CDR3 region: CASDSAYNEQFF. For the CDR3, the DNA is TGTGCCAGCGACTCCGCCTACAATGAGCAGTTCTTC.

This clonotype has more than one count but fewer than ten. The chain links TRBV20-1 to TRBJ1-2; no clear D gene. V lost 5 bases and J lost 4, with 14 bases in between. Per germline, CDR1 DFQATT and CDR2 SNEGSKA (reference sequence). CDR3 length: 13 amino acids. The CDR3 DNA is TGCAGTGCTTCGCCTCCGGAAGTCTATGGCTACACCTTC. Translating gives CSASPPEVYGYTF.